Each of the 14 T cell receptor beta chains below was sequenced from the same sample in a study of T cell responses to AZD1222 COVID-19 vaccine. TCRdb's table, derived via immunoSEQ multiplex PCR, lists solely in-frame clones and lacks some. The table has 150,000 to 180,000 clones, more than 75% seen once. The sample was peripheral blood, taken on day 0 of AZD1222 vaccination. These receptors were collected from an adult in good health.

This sequence joins TRBV6-5 and TRBJ2-7; a weak D match, TRBD1 (5 bases). The CDR3 extends over 14 amino acids. CDR1 MNHEY and CDR2 SVGAGI come from the germline V gene. V was pared by 1 base and J by 6 bases, with 13 bases between. CDR3 bases: TGTGCCAGCAGTTACTGGACAACCCTGTTCGAGCAGTACTTC. Protein sequence: CASSYWTTLFEQYF.

V and J are TRBV19 and TRBJ1-5; D unclear. Germline CDR1 and CDR2: LNHDA and SQIVND (reference sequence). The CDR3 is 14 amino acids. V dropped 4 bases and J dropped 1 base, with 8 bases sitting between them. Here the CDR3 DNA reads TGTGCCAGTAGTACCACCCAGAGCAATCAGCCCCAGCATTTT. It is translated as CASSTTQSNQPQHF.

The chain has TRBV5-4 and TRBJ1-6; TRBD1 is a possible D gene (5 bases). This CDR3 has 13 residues. Trimming pared 1 base from V and 9 bases from J, leaving 8 bases between. Germline assignment: CDR1 SGHNT and CDR2 YYREEE (reference sequence). In DNA form, the CDR3 reads TGTGCCAGCAGCTTGAGGGGCACTTCACCCCTCCACTTT. Translating gives CASSLRGTSPLHF.

CDR3 region: CASSGHGRPLSNEQFF. For the CDR3, the DNA is TGTGCCAGCAGTGGGCATGGGCGCCCCCTCAGTAATGAGCAGTTCTTC. The chain recombines TRBV25-1 with TRBJ2-1; D unclear. Germline lookup yields CDR1 MGHDK and CDR2 SYGVNS. The germline V and J ends were trimmed by 4 bases and 7 bases, with 20 bases remaining between them. The CDR3 is made up of 16 amino acids.

V is TRBV2 and J is TRBJ1-6; 7 bases are shared with TRBD1. V shed 4 bases, J shed 5 bases, and the junction held 5 bases outside the gene matches. The germline CDR1 and CDR2 sequences are SNHLY and FYNNEI. The CDR3 consists of 15 residues. Here the CDR3 reads CASSGNRGNNSPLHF. In nucleotides, the CDR3 is TGTGCCAGCAGTGGAAACAGGGGTAATAATTCACCCCTCCACTTT.

This sequence joins TRBV11-2 and TRBJ1-1; 8 positions match TRBD1. The CDR3 contains 13 residues. The germline V gene encodes CDR1 SGHAT and CDR2 FQNNGV. With V trimmed by 2 bases and J by 8 bases, 4 bases remained unmatched. The CDR3 nucleotides are TGTGCCAGCAGCTTACAGGGGGCATGGGAAGCTTTCTTT. Protein: CASSLQGAWEAFF.

As DNA, the CDR3 is TGTGCCAGCACCGCAATTACCGGCTCCTCCGGGAGGCTCGGGGAGCTGTTTTTT. Amino acids: CASTAITGSSGRLGELFF. The chain employs TRBV27 and TRBJ2-2, with 7 bases fitting TRBD2. After removal of 7 bases from V and 7 bases from J, the junction contained 21 bases not matched to a gene. This CDR3 comprises 18 residues. The germline CDR1 and CDR2 sequences are MNHEY and SMNVEV (reference sequence).

The genes are TRBV9 and TRBJ2-7; TRBD1 aligns across 7 bases. The germline V gene encodes CDR1 SGDLS and CDR2 YYNGEE. The J segment lost 6 bases and the V segment lost 0 bases, leaving 9 bases of the junction unmatched. The CDR3 length is 15 residues. The CDR3 loop is CASSVEPVGTVEQYF. The CDR3 nucleotides are TGTGCCAGCAGCGTAGAACCCGTCGGGACAGTCGAGCAGTACTTC.

The CDR3 DNA reads TGTGCCACCAGTGACCACACTAGGGATACGCAGTATTTT. The encoded protein is CATSDHTRDTQYF. The chain uses TRBV24-1 and TRBJ2-3, with D maybe TRBD2 (5 bases). Germline assignment: CDR1 KGHDR and CDR2 SFDVKD. The CDR3 length is 13 residues. With 4 bases removed from V and 6 bases from J, the gap between germline ends came to 10 bases.

The count of this clone is one. At one end the junction does not follow the germline gene, possibly because of a read error. The gene calls are TRBV7-7 and TRBJ2-2, with no clear D. Germline loops: CDR1 SSHAT, CDR2 FNYEAQ (reference sequence). This CDR3 contains 13 residues. This chain's CDR3 is CASSRNVGGELFF. For the CDR3, the DNA is TGTGCTAGCAGCCGGAACGTGGGCGGGGAGCTGTTTTTT.

This chain joins TRBV19 and TRBJ2-5; 7 bases are shared with TRBD2. The CDR3 sequence is 13 residues long. CDR1 is LNHDA, CDR2 SQIVND, per germline (reference sequence). V dropped 5 bases and J dropped 3; count of bases not matched to a gene: 3. This CDR3 reads CASSWGGEETQYF. The CDR3 coding sequence is TGTGCCAGTAGTTGGGGGGGGGAAGAGACCCAGTACTTC.

The chain uses TRBV5-1 and TRBJ1-6; D is uncertain. The CDR3 runs to 16 residues. Germline V CDR1 and CDR2: SGHRS, YFSETQ. The V end lost 4 bases, the J end lost 5 bases, and 16 bases lay between the germline ends. The DNA for the CDR3 is TGCGCCAGCAGCACGGACCCCGGGCTCAATAATTCACCCCTCCACTTT. It codes for CASSTDPGLNNSPLHF.

This chain uses TRBV21-1 with TRBJ2-1; the table's D call TRBD1 went unverified against the DNA. TRBV21-1 has pseudogene status. The CDR3 is 16 residues long. The CDR3, as DNA: TGTGCCAGCAGCAAAAAACAGGGGGGTTCCTACAATGAGCAGTTCTTC. Protein product: CASSKKQGGSYNEQFF.

The chain links TRBV19 to TRBJ1-1; 7 positions agree with TRBD1. In germline, CDR1 is LNHDA, CDR2 SQIVND (reference sequence). The CDR3 consists of 16 residues. V dropped 6 bases and J dropped 5; count of bases not matched to a gene: 15. CDR3 DNA: TGTGCCAGTAGAACATCCGGAGGGGGCGCGGGAACTGAAGCTTTCTTT. Translating gives CASRTSGGGAGTEAFF.